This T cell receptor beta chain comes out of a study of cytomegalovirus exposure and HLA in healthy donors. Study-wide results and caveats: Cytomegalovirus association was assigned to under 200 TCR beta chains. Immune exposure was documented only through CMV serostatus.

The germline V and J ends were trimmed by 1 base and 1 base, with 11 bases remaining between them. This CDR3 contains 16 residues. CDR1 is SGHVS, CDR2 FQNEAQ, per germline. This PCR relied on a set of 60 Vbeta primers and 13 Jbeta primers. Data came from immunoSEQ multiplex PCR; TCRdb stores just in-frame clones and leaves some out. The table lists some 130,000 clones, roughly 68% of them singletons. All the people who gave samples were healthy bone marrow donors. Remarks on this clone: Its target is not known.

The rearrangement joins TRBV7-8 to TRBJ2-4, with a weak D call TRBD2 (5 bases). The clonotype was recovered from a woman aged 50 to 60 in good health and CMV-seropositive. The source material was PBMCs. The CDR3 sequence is CASSLGGGWAKNIQYF. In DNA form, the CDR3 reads TGTGCCAGCAGCTTAGGAGGAGGTTGGGCCAAAAACATTCAGTACTTC.